This TCR beta chain was obtained from a study of CD8+CD57+ T cells in acquired aplastic anemia. Notes on this clonotype: The junction differs from germline at one of its ends, possibly a read error.

The sequenced patients had an expansion of CD8+CD57+ cells seen by flow cytometry. The CDR3 totals 15 residues. Germline-derived CDR1 and CDR2 are SEHNR and FQNEAQ (reference sequence). Profiling of TCR beta VDJ combinations and CDR3 sequences used genomic DNA as template. TCRdb re-called the reads with MiXCR, one entry per CDR3 protein. Among roughly 250,000 distinct CDR3 sequences listed, approximately 82% were seen once. What was sequenced was sorted CD4+, CD8+, or CD8+CD57+ T cells (not recorded which) from PBMCs. The sequence was obtained from a human donor with aplastic anemia. The chain has TRBV7-9 and TRBJ2-1, with D perhaps matching TRBD2 (7 bases). The DNA for the CDR3 is TGTGCCACCAGCAGAGCAAGAGAGGGGGGGACTGAGCAGTTCTTC. Protein product: CATSRAREGGTEQFF.